One sample yielded the 26 T cell receptor beta chains listed below, sequenced in a study of T cell changes during pregnancy in multiple sclerosis. TCRdb's copy holds only in-frame clones and misses some; the assay was immunoSEQ multiplex PCR. The table includes 35,000 to 50,000 clones, roughly 90% detected once. Sequencing was performed on CD8+ T cells from peripheral blood mononuclear cells, taken in the third trimester of pregnancy. These receptors were obtained from a female donor with multiple sclerosis, enrolled in a pregnancy study.

The V and J genes are TRBV19 and TRBJ2-1; 11 nucleotides agree with TRBD2. V was pared by 3 bases and J by 7 bases, with 11 bases of the junction left unmatched. Germline V gene data show CDR1 as LNHDA and CDR2 as SQIVND (reference sequence). The CDR3 runs 17 residues. DNA for the CDR3: TGTGCCAGTAGTATCCACCCCGGGACTAGCGGCCGAAATGAGCAGTTCTTC. Encoded protein: CASSIHPGTSGRNEQFF.

The V call is TRBV7-9, the J call TRBJ1-5, with D tentatively TRBD1 (6 bases). CDR3 size: 14 residues. Per germline, CDR1 SEHNR and CDR2 FQNEAQ (reference sequence). Trimming took off 3 bases at V and 4 bases at J, with 10 bases between the two ends. CDR3 in DNA: TGTGCCAGCAGCTTTTCAGGGGCGAATCAGCCCCAGCATTTT. This codes for CASSFSGANQPQHF.

The chain links TRBV7-8 to TRBJ1-1; D may be TRBD1 (6 bases). The CDR3 runs 14 residues. CDR1 is SGHVS, CDR2 FQNEAQ, per germline. Between the trimmed V and J ends, which lost 2 bases and 3 bases, there was a span of 10 bases. The CDR3 sequence is CASSLRRGYTEAFF. In nucleotides, the CDR3 is TGTGCCAGCAGCTTACGCAGGGGCTACACTGAAGCTTTCTTT.

The chain carries TRBV27 and TRBJ1-1; 7 bases match TRBD1. The V and J ends lost 8 bases and 6 bases, in that order; junction bases with no gene match: 18. The CDR3 covers 16 residues. CDR1 and CDR2 from the germline V gene are MNHEY and SMNVEV (reference sequence). The CDR3 here is CASRLSFGTDKPEAFF. CDR3 in DNA: TGTGCCAGCCGGCTGTCCTTCGGGACAGACAAGCCTGAAGCTTTCTTT.

V gene TRBV21-1 combines with J gene TRBJ1-5. TRBV21-1 counts as a pseudogene. The CDR3 has 16 amino acids. CDR3 bases: TGTGCCAGCAGCAAAGGGGGGGGGCAAGGCAATCAGCCCCAGCATTTT. Translation gives CASSKGGGQGNQPQHF.

This chain uses TRBV11-3 with TRBJ2-5; 7 bases match TRBD1. Germline lookup yields CDR1 SGHNT and CDR2 YENEEA. The CDR3 covers 14 residues. Trimming removed 6 bases from V and 1 base from J; junction bases left unmatched: 5. The CDR3 sequence: CASRWGQSQETQYF. The CDR3 nucleotides read TGTGCCAGCAGATGGGGACAGTCCCAAGAGACCCAGTACTTC.

The CDR3 region is CASSLSGGGPYEQYF. Here the CDR3 DNA reads TGTGCCAGCAGTTTATCTGGCGGGGGCCCCTACGAGCAGTACTTC. This chain links TRBV27 with TRBJ2-7; tentatively, D is TRBD2 (7 bases). Germline V lookup: CDR1 MNHEY, CDR2 SMNVEV (reference sequence). V was trimmed by 0 bases and J by 2 bases, leaving 11 bases between them. The CDR3 is 15 amino acids.

V gene TRBV7-9 combines with J gene TRBJ2-3; D gene ambiguous. Germline V gene data show CDR1 as SEHNR and CDR2 as FQNEAQ (reference sequence). V was clipped by 7 bases and J by 6 bases, with 11 bases between them. The length of the CDR3 is 12 residues. The CDR3 DNA follows: TGTGCCAGCAAACGGGTCGGGGATACGCAGTATTTT. This codes for CASKRVGDTQYF. Full variable domain (missing parts from reference TRBV7-9 and TRBJ2-3): DTGVSQNPRHKITKRGQNVTFRCDPISEHNRLYWYRQTLGQGPEFLTYFQNEAQLEKSRLLSDRFSAERPKGSFSTLEIQRTEQGDSAMYLCASKRVGDTQYFGPGTRLTVL.

In its sample, this clone was seen once. The V call is TRBV5-4, the J call TRBJ2-3; weak D call: TRBD1 (5 bases). The CDR3 has 13 residues. From germline, CDR1 is SGHNT and CDR2 YYREEE (reference sequence). V was clipped by 4 bases and J by 6 bases, with 12 bases between them. CDR3 coding DNA: TGTGCCAGCAGCGCGGACACAGTTGATACGCAGTATTTT. It yields the protein CASSADTVDTQYF.

This clone was seen just once. The chain uses TRBV5-5 and TRBJ2-5; D is perhaps TRBD1 (6 bases). The CDR3 spans 14 residues. Trimming removed 2 bases from V and 2 bases from J, with 10 bases in between. The germline V gene encodes CDR1 SGHKS and CDR2 YYEKEE (reference sequence). Here the CDR3 reads CASSFLGQQETQYF. Here the CDR3 DNA reads TGTGCCAGCAGCTTTTTAGGACAGCAAGAGACCCAGTACTTC.

The rearrangement joins TRBV28 to TRBJ2-7; 8 bases fit TRBD2. Germline CDR1 and CDR2: MDHEN and SYDVKM. V lost 6 bases and J lost 7; bases outside the gene matches: 17. The CDR3 contains 16 residues. The CDR3 DNA sequence: TGTGCCAGCAGCCTGAACCCCTCCGGGACTAGGAATGAGCAGTACTTC. The encoded protein is CASSLNPSGTRNEQYF.

This chain links TRBV5-1 with TRBJ2-7, with 10 nucleotides matching TRBD2. The V segment lost 1 base and the J segment 6 bases; nucleotides outside the gene matches: 4. CDR1 is SGHRS, CDR2 YFSETQ, per germline. This CDR3 spans 14 amino acids. The CDR3 sequence is CASSLPSGSGEQYF. DNA of the CDR3: TGCGCCAGCAGCTTGCCTAGCGGGAGTGGCGAGCAGTACTTC.

Comment on this clone: This may be a read error: a much more frequent sequence differs by one nucleotide. At the DNA level, this CDR3 is encoded by other sequences in the same sample as well. This chain joins TRBV7-3 and TRBJ1-5; weak D call: TRBD1 (6 bases). V dropped 7 bases and J dropped 1 base, with 14 bases sitting between them. CDR3 length: 15 residues. Germline V gene data show CDR1 as SGHTA and CDR2 as FQGTGA. CDR3 residues: CASTVRDNSNQPQHF. The CDR3 DNA sequence: TGTGCCAGCACCGTACGGGACAACAGCAATCAGCCCCAGCATTTT.

The gene calls are TRBV7-8 and TRBJ2-1, with 13 bases fitting TRBD2. Germline CDR1 SGHVS, CDR2 FQNEAQ. This CDR3 has 15 residues. With V trimmed by 5 bases and J by 8 bases, 6 bases remained unmatched. CDR3 amino acids: CASSKTSGRAYEQFF. In DNA, the CDR3 is TGTGCCAGCAGCAAAACTAGCGGGAGGGCGTATGAGCAGTTCTTC.

V usage is TRBV6-6 and J usage is TRBJ2-7; D gene ambiguous. The germline gives CDR1 MNHNY, CDR2 SVGAGI (reference sequence). This CDR3 has 12 amino acids. The CDR3 loop is CAVLSPTYEQYF. The CDR3, as DNA: TGTGCTGTTTTGAGCCCTACCTACGAGCAGTACTTC.

This clone was seen only a few times. This sequence joins TRBV6-4 and TRBJ2-1; weak D call: TRBD2 (6 bases). This CDR3 is 14 amino acids long. The V end was cut by 3 bases, the J end by 6 bases, with 12 bases between. The germline CDR1 and CDR2 sequences are MRHNA and SNTAGT. DNA of the CDR3: TGTGCCAGCAGTGATGGGTCGGAGGGCAATGAGCAGTTCTTC. Amino acids: CASSDGSEGNEQFF.

This chain joins TRBV15 and TRBJ2-5; D might be TRBD1 (6 bases). Germline values: CDR1 LNHNV, CDR2 YYDKDF (reference sequence). V was cut by 0 bases and J by 1 base, with 9 bases left in between. The CDR3 contains 15 residues. Written as DNA, the CDR3 is TGTGCCACCAGCAGAGATGGGGGCACCCAAGAGACCCAGTACTTC. Translation gives CATSRDGGTQETQYF. The variable domain in full, with the rest retrieved from reference TRBV15 and TRBJ2-5, is DAMVIQNPRYQVTQFGKPVTLSCSQTLNHNVMYWYQQKSSQAPKLLFHYYDKDFNNEADTPDNFQSRRPNTSFCFLDIRSPGLGDTAMYLCATSRDGGTQETQYFGPGTRLLVL.

The V gene is TRBV9, the J gene TRBJ1-2, with 7 bases aligning to TRBD1. CDR3 size: 13 residues. V lost 3 bases to trimming and J lost 4 bases; unmatched junction nucleotides: 3. Germline values: CDR1 SGDLS, CDR2 YYNGEE. CDR3 region: CASSARDSYGYTF. The CDR3 nucleotides are TGTGCCAGCAGCGCCCGGGACAGCTATGGCTACACCTTC.

This rearrangement joins TRBV7-8 to TRBJ2-5; TRBD1 is a possible D gene (6 bases). The CDR3 extends over 16 amino acids. V lost 5 bases and J lost 5, with 21 bases in between. Germline assignment: CDR1 SGHVS and CDR2 FQNEAQ. CDR3 sequence: CASSDDLGHDSETQYF. CDR3 nucleotide sequence: TGTGCCAGCAGCGATGACTTGGGACACGATTCCGAGACCCAGTACTTC.

This clone turned up a few times. The chain employs TRBV7-9 and TRBJ1-4; D is unresolved. Germline V gene sequence: CDR1 SEHNR, CDR2 FQNEAQ (reference sequence). The CDR3 spans 17 residues. With 6 bases removed from V and 0 bases from J, the gap between germline ends came to 17 bases. The CDR3 spells CASRNTDDFATNEKLFF. CDR3 sequence (DNA): TGTGCCAGCAGAAATACAGATGATTTTGCAACTAATGAAAAACTGTTTTTT.

The chain carries TRBV29-1 and TRBJ2-5; weak D call: TRBD1 (6 bases). The DNA end favors TRBJ2-7, so the J call may be wrong. The CDR3 spans 13 residues. Germline V gene data show CDR1 as SQVTM and CDR2 as ANQGSEA. CDR3 DNA: TGCAGCGTTGGTTCAGGGGAACACTACGAGCAGTACTTC. Protein sequence: CSVGSGEHYEQYF.

The chain uses TRBV14 and TRBJ2-3; TRBD1 is a possible D gene (5 bases). V was cut by 0 bases and J by 5 bases, with 12 bases left in between. This CDR3 has 15 residues. The germline gives CDR1 SGHDN, CDR2 FVKESK. The CDR3 protein is CASSQDQQVQDTQYF. CDR3 bases: TGTGCCAGCAGCCAAGATCAACAGGTTCAAGATACGCAGTATTTT.

V usage is TRBV10-2 and J usage is TRBJ2-1, with 12 positions matching TRBD2. Per the germline V gene, CDR1 is WSHSY and CDR2 is SAAADI. The V gene end was trimmed by 6 bases and the J gene end by 7 bases; junction bases not matched to a gene: 4. The CDR3 loop spans 14 amino acids. This chain's CDR3 is CASRELAGGNEQFF. Written as DNA, the CDR3 is TGCGCCAGCAGGGAACTAGCGGGAGGTAATGAGCAGTTCTTC.

The CDR3 nucleotides read TGTGCCAGCAGCTTGGAGCCGGCTGGAAACACCATATATTTT. It is translated as CASSLEPAGNTIYF. The genes are TRBV5-4 and TRBJ1-3; no clear D gene. Trimming took off 0 bases at V and 2 bases at J, with 6 bases between the two ends. This CDR3 is built from 14 residues. The V gene's germline CDR1 is SGHNT and CDR2 YYREEE (reference sequence).

This rearrangement joins TRBV11-1 to TRBJ2-1; D might be TRBD1 (5 bases). V was clipped by 2 bases and J by 4 bases, with 18 bases between them. The CDR3 loop spans 17 amino acids. Germline V gene data show CDR1 as SGHAT and CDR2 as FQDESV (reference sequence). CDR3 sequence (DNA): TGTGCCAGCAGCTTATTAAGGGAAACCACAGGTTACAATGAGCAGTTCTTC. It encodes CASSLLRETTGYNEQFF.

The table lists this clone with many counts. Additional DNA sequences in this sample encode the identical CDR3. The gene calls are TRBV7-3 and TRBJ2-3, with D maybe TRBD2 (6 bases). Trimming removed 1 base at V and 0 bases at J, with 11 bases between. The CDR3 has 16 amino acids. Germline CDR1 SGHTA, CDR2 FQGTGA. CDR3 sequence: CASSLNPGTSTDTQYF. DNA for the CDR3: TGTGCCAGCAGCTTAAATCCAGGGACTAGCACAGATACGCAGTATTTT.